The 29 T cell receptor beta chains listed next were all sequenced from one sample in a study of blood T cells in healthy people across ages. Then a second PCR, running roughly 7 to 11 cycles, was carried out with a sample-barcoded 5' primer and a J-beta primer mix. A single record per CDR3 protein comes from TCRdb applying MiXCR to the 5' RACE reads. The repertoire consists of some 1.5 million distinct CDR3 sequences, with under 30% occurring once and the leading ten covering 7.7%. What was sequenced was blood. The receptors come from a woman aged 25 to 45 in good health.

In its sample, this clonotype was seen once. With a much larger clone just one base away, this may be a read error. The chain carries TRBV5-1 and TRBJ2-4; weak D call: TRBD1 (6 bases). The CDR3 covers 15 residues. V lost 4 bases to trimming and J lost 2 bases, with 13 bases between them. Germline V gives CDR1 SGHRS, CDR2 YFSETQ. The CDR3 here is CASSPYQGTKNIQYF. The CDR3 DNA is TGCGCCAGCAGCCCCTATCAGGGGACCAAAAACATTCAGTACTTC.

In its sample, this clonotype was seen a few times. CDR3 nucleotide sequence: TGTGCCAGCAGCGTAGATACGGGGGACCCCTACGAGCAGTACTTC. Protein sequence: CASSVDTGDPYEQYF. The chain uses TRBV9 and TRBJ2-7; D is possibly TRBD2 (6 bases). Germline CDR1 is SGDLS and CDR2 is YYNGEE. Deletions cut 0 bases from V and 2 bases from J, with 12 bases between. The CDR3 is 15 amino acids.

This chain connects TRBV6-4 to TRBJ1-6; D unclear. This CDR3 comprises 13 residues. Germline V gene data show CDR1 as MRHNA and CDR2 as SNTAGT. The V end was cut by 2 bases, the J end by 10 bases, with 9 bases between. DNA of the CDR3: TGTGCCAGCAGTGACAACAGAGGGTCACCCCTCCACTTT. Protein: CASSDNRGSPLHF.

This clonotype has just a few counts. CDR3 in amino acids: CSVVQSLPYEQYF. As DNA, the CDR3 is TGCAGCGTTGTCCAATCTCTCCCCTACGAGCAGTACTTC. The V and J genes are TRBV29-1 and TRBJ2-7; D call uncertain. The CDR3 extends over 13 amino acids. V was cut by 4 bases and J by 2 bases, with 12 bases left in between. The germline gives CDR1 SQVTM, CDR2 ANQGSEA.

The J gene is TRBJ2-1, the V gene TRBV21-1; the D call TRBD1 from the table was never checked on the DNA. TRBV21-1 is a listed pseudogene. This CDR3 contains 18 residues. The CDR3 DNA follows: TGTGCCAGCAGCAAATCAGAGGACAGGGCGAGCTCCTACAATGAGCAGTTCTTC. Translating it yields CASSKSEDRASSYNEQFF.

This clonotype was seen only a few times. V and J are TRBV9 and TRBJ2-1; 14 nucleotides agree with TRBD2. V shed 2 bases and J 10 bases; nucleotides not matched to a gene: 8. CDR1 is SGDLS and CDR2 is YYNGEE in the germline V gene. This CDR3 is built from 16 residues. CDR3 sequence: CASSVRLAGGPTEQFF. CDR3 nucleotides: TGTGCCAGCAGCGTTCGACTAGCGGGAGGGCCTACAGAGCAGTTCTTC. Based on the CDR3 plus reference TRBV9 and TRBJ2-1, the full variable domain is DSGVTQTPKHLITATGQRVTLRCSPRSGDLSVYWYQQSLDQGLQFLIQYYNGEERAKGNILERFSAQQFPDLHSELNLSSLELGDSALYFCASSVRLAGGPTEQFFGPGTRLTVL.

This clonotype has only a few counts. The chain recombines TRBV25-1 with TRBJ1-5; D ambiguous. Germline assignment: CDR1 MGHDK and CDR2 SYGVNS. V dropped 3 bases and J dropped 7 bases, with 16 bases sitting between them. This CDR3 is 15 amino acids long. Written as DNA, the CDR3 is TGTGCCAGCAGTGAGCGGTCCGCCGCCGAGCAGCCCCAGCATTTT. This sequence encodes CASSERSAAEQPQHF.

With respect to this clonotype: This clone may be a read error of a much larger clone one base away. This chain links TRBV6-5 with TRBJ2-7; the D call may be TRBD1 or TRBD2 (5 bases each). The CDR3 extends over 16 amino acids. Germline CDR1 and CDR2: MNHEY and SVGAGI. The ends were cut back, 0 bases at V and 7 bases at J, with 19 bases in the middle. CDR3 residues: CASSYSYWGSTDEQYF. CDR3 nucleotides: TGTGCCAGCAGTTACTCTTATTGGGGGAGCACGGATGAGCAGTACTTC.

There are a few counts of this clonotype. J is TRBJ2-1 and V is TRBV28; D may be TRBD2 (6 bases). V lost 6 bases, J lost 9 bases, and 18 bases lay in between. Germline V gives CDR1 MDHEN, CDR2 SYDVKM. This CDR3 has 14 residues. This chain's CDR3 is CASSYGGLGGEQFF. CDR3 DNA: TGTGCCAGCAGCTACGGAGGGTTGGGAGGTGAGCAGTTCTTC.

The rearrangement links TRBV6-6 to TRBJ1-6; D gene unclear. V shed 4 bases and J shed 10 bases, with 17 bases lying between them. The CDR3 runs to 15 residues. Germline V CDR1 and CDR2: MNHNY, SVGAGI (reference sequence). Here the CDR3 DNA reads TGTGCCAGCAGTTTCGAGGGATTGGGTCGGTCACCCCTCCACTTT. This gives the protein CASSFEGLGRSPLHF.

Ten or more counts support this clonotype. The chain is built from TRBV11-2 and TRBJ2-5; maybe TRBD2 (5 bases). Trimming shortened V by 2 bases and J by 5 bases, and 9 bases separated the two germline ends. The CDR3 consists of 13 residues. The germline CDR1 and CDR2 sequences are SGHAT and FQNNGV. The CDR3 loop is CASSLTSMETQYF. CDR3 DNA: TGTGCCAGCAGCTTAACTAGTATGGAGACCCAGTACTTC.

CDR3: CASSSGPVETQYF. The CDR3 DNA reads as TGTGCCAGCAGCTCGGGCCCTGTAGAGACCCAGTACTTC. This chain joins TRBV7-2 and TRBJ2-5; D is ambiguous. Germline V CDR1 and CDR2: SGHTA, FQGNSA. Trimming removed 4 bases at V and 4 bases at J, with 10 bases between. The CDR3 runs 13 residues.

The chain has TRBV4-1 and TRBJ2-3, with 11 bases identical to TRBD2. This CDR3 is 15 amino acids long. The germline V gene encodes CDR1 MGHRA and CDR2 YSYEKL. The V segment lost 0 bases and the J segment 6 bases; nucleotides outside the gene matches: 2. The CDR3 spells CASSQEVAGGDTQYF. CDR3 sequence (DNA): TGCGCCAGCAGCCAAGAAGTAGCGGGGGGGGATACGCAGTATTTT.

This clonotype has more than one count but fewer than ten. The V call is TRBV2, the J call TRBJ2-1; 7 bases fit TRBD2. This CDR3 comprises 14 residues. Per germline, CDR1 SNHLY and CDR2 FYNNEI. The V and J ends lost 8 bases and 5 bases, in that order; junction bases with no gene match: 9. The CDR3 region has the DNA TGTGCCAGCCGAAGACTAGCTCTGGACAATGAGCAGTTCTTC. This encodes CASRRLALDNEQFF.

This clonotype was detected a few times. The chain carries TRBV6-5 and TRBJ2-5, with TRBD1 matching 8 bases. Unmatched junction bases numbered 9, after V lost 8 bases and J lost 4 bases. This CDR3 is 14 amino acids long. Germline V lookup: CDR1 MNHEY, CDR2 SVGAGI. The CDR3 loop reads CASAITGGRETQYF. In nucleotides, the CDR3 is TGTGCCAGCGCCATAACAGGGGGGAGAGAGACCCAGTACTTC.

There are many counts of this clonotype. This sequence joins TRBV6-2 or TRBV6-3 and TRBJ1-5; the D gene is possibly TRBD1 (6 bases). CDR3 size: 13 residues. V was pared by 7 bases and J by 2 bases, with 9 bases between. Germline-derived CDR1 and CDR2 are MNHEY and SVGEGT. The CDR3 bases are TGTGCCAGCACCCGACAGGGCAATCAGCCCCAGCATTTT. Encoded protein: CASTRQGNQPQHF.

The chain is built from TRBV20-1 and TRBJ2-1; D is uncertain. The CDR3 spans 15 residues. V shed 1 base and J shed 8 bases, with 18 bases lying between them. Germline V CDR1 and CDR2: DFQATT, SNEGSKA (reference sequence). The CDR3 loop reads CSARAHSDVPHEQFF. The CDR3, as DNA: TGCAGTGCTAGAGCCCATTCCGATGTTCCCCATGAGCAGTTCTTC.

This chain connects TRBV12-3 or TRBV12-4 to TRBJ2-3, with 10 bases fitting TRBD2. After removal of 6 bases from V and 2 bases from J, the junction contained 8 bases not matched to a gene. This CDR3 spans 16 amino acids. This chain's CDR3 is CASSGSGGPYTDTQYF. The CDR3 DNA sequence: TGTGCCAGCAGCGGTAGCGGGGGGCCTTACACAGATACGCAGTATTTT.

This clonotype was detected a few times. This sequence joins TRBV6-6 and TRBJ1-5, with D hard to call. Germline V gene data show CDR1 as MNHNY and CDR2 as SVGAGI (reference sequence). The length of the CDR3 is 14 residues. Trimming stripped 8 bases from V and 2 bases from J, with 13 bases between. The CDR3 nucleotides are TGTGCCAGCGTGCGAGGACGGGGCAATCAGCCCCAGCATTTT. As protein: CASVRGRGNQPQHF.

This clonotype was observed many times. The chain is built from TRBV29-1 and TRBJ2-1, with D perhaps matching TRBD1 (5 bases). The CDR3 is made up of 13 amino acids. CDR1 and CDR2 (germline): SQVTM, ANQGSEA. Between the trimmed V and J ends, which lost 3 bases and 5 bases, there was a span of 11 bases. Here the CDR3 reads CSVDRQGNNEQFF. The DNA of the CDR3 is TGCAGCGTTGACCGCCAGGGAAACAATGAGCAGTTCTTC.

This clonotype was detected ten times or more. This sequence joins TRBV6-5 and TRBJ2-7, with TRBD1 matching 9 bases. With 7 bases clipped from V and 2 bases from J, the junction kept 6 bases outside the gene matches. Germline V gene data show CDR1 as MNHEY and CDR2 as SVGAGI. This CDR3 contains 14 residues. CDR3 in DNA: TGTGCCAGCACGTCCGGGACAGGGACCTACGAGCAGTACTTC. This translates into CASTSGTGTYEQYF.

This chain joins TRBV5-1 and TRBJ1-2; D gene ambiguous. The CDR3 is made up of 14 amino acids. Trimming removed 3 bases from V and 6 bases from J, with 15 bases in between. CDR1 SGHRS and CDR2 YFSETQ come from the germline V gene. The CDR3 DNA sequence: TGCGCCAGCAGCTCCCTGTCGGGTCGTGATGGCTACACCTTC. Translation gives CASSSLSGRDGYTF.

This sequence joins TRBV7-2 and TRBJ1-6; perhaps TRBD1 as D (6 bases). This CDR3 is 14 amino acids long. Trimming removed 2 bases at V and 10 bases at J, with 12 bases between. Germline V gives CDR1 SGHTA, CDR2 FQGNSA. The CDR3 region is CASSLTGSRSPLHF. The DNA of the CDR3 is TGTGCCAGCAGCTTAACAGGGAGTCGATCACCCCTCCACTTT.

Comments on this clonotype: One end of the junction fails to match germline, which may point to a read error. The chain combines TRBV24-1 with TRBJ2-3; D is unresolved. CDR3 length equals 14 residues. Germline assignment: CDR1 KGHDR and CDR2 SFDVKD. CDR3 nucleotides: TGTTCCACCAGTGATTATGGCCTCACAGATACGCAGTATTTT. Protein: CSTSDYGLTDTQYF.

This clonotype appeared a few times. This sequence joins TRBV20-1 and TRBJ1-5, with 10 bases that match TRBD1. Germline assignment: CDR1 DFQATT and CDR2 SNEGSKA (reference sequence). The CDR3 runs to 16 residues. The V segment lost 4 bases and the J segment 3 bases; nucleotides outside the gene matches: 9. The CDR3 region has the DNA TGCAGTGCTAACCGACAGGGGGCGCGTGCCAATCAGCCCCAGCATTTT. Encoded protein: CSANRQGARANQPQHF.

The chain joins TRBV7-2 to TRBJ2-7; D might be TRBD1 (5 bases). Trimming shortened V by 5 bases and J by 3 bases, and 14 bases separated the two germline ends. Germline loops: CDR1 SGHTA, CDR2 FQGNSA. The CDR3 consists of 14 residues. The chain's CDR3 is CASSPDSHHYEQYF. CDR3 nucleotide sequence: TGTGCCAGCAGCCCAGACAGCCACCACTACGAGCAGTACTTC.

This clonotype has just one count. V and J are TRBV4-3 and TRBJ1-4; maybe TRBD1 (6 bases). V lost 4 bases to trimming and J lost 11 bases, with 20 bases between them. CDR1 and CDR2 from the germline V gene are LGHNA and YSLEER. CDR3 length equals 15 residues. The CDR3, as DNA: TGCGCCAGCAGCCCAGGGGACCGTGGGGATGGGAAACTGTTTTTT. Translating it yields CASSPGDRGDGKLFF.

This clonotype was recorded many times. This rearrangement joins TRBV5-1 to TRBJ2-3; 12 bases align to TRBD2. CDR1 and CDR2 (germline): SGHRS, YFSETQ. Losses at the gene ends were 4 bases for V and 0 bases for J; bases not matched to a gene: 3. This CDR3 region has 16 residues. The CDR3 loop reads CASSAGLAGSTDTQYF. CDR3 DNA: TGCGCCAGCAGCGCAGGACTAGCGGGAAGCACAGATACGCAGTATTTT.

This clonotype showed up just once. The chain combines TRBV7-9 with TRBJ1-1; D is ambiguous. V gave up 1 base and J gave up 6 bases, with 12 bases separating them. This CDR3 is built from 14 residues. Germline V gives CDR1 SEHNR, CDR2 FQNEAQ (reference sequence). CDR3 DNA sequence: TGTGCCAGCAGCTTAGAAGTAAGGGAAGCTGAAGCTTTCTTT. This codes for CASSLEVREAEAFF.